Below are 29 T cell receptor beta chains sequenced from a single sample in a study of T-cell memory formation after mild COVID-19. TCRdb passed the 5' RACE reads through MiXCR, listing each CDR3 protein once. This table has over 150,000 distinct CDR3 sequences, about 18% appearing once. The sequenced material came from PBMCs or a T cell subset sorted from them (not recorded which). The source is a man aged 18 to 29 who had mild COVID-19 (a few samples of this study predate the infection). Cell type and time point are not known.

V and J are TRBV18 and TRBJ2-7; D not certain. CDR3 size: 13 residues. The germline V and J ends were trimmed by 3 bases and 2 bases, with 8 bases remaining between them. CDR1 is KGHSH, CDR2 LQKENI, per germline. CDR3 sequence (DNA): TGTGCCAGCTCACCGCGGAGTACCTACGAGCAGTACTTC. It is translated as CASSPRSTYEQYF. The full variable domain, completed using reference TRBV18 and TRBJ2-7, is NAGVMQNPRHLVRRRGQEARLRCSPMKGHSHVYWYRQLPEEGLKFMVYLQKENIIDESGMPKERFSAEFPKEGPSILRIQQVVRGDSAAYFCASSPRSTYEQYFGPGTRLTVT.

The chain links TRBV5-1 to TRBJ1-2, with D possibly matching TRBD1 (6 bases). V was clipped by 0 bases and J by 6 bases, with 12 bases between them. CDR3 length: 14 amino acids. From germline, CDR1 is SGHRS and CDR2 YFSETQ. The CDR3, as DNA: TGCGCCAGCAGCTTGGCACAGGGCTCTGATGGCTACACCTTC. Its translation is CASSLAQGSDGYTF.

This chain links TRBV5-1 with TRBJ1-2, with a possible D match to TRBD1 (6 bases). V was trimmed by 4 bases and J by 8 bases, leaving 18 bases between them. The CDR3 is 14 residues long. Germline loops: CDR1 SGHRS, CDR2 YFSETQ. CDR3 amino acids: CASSITQGSGGYTF. CDR3 nucleotide sequence: TGCGCCAGCAGCATAACACAGGGATCGGGCGGCTACACCTTC. Complete variable domain (other parts from reference TRBV5-1 and TRBJ1-2): KAGVTQTPRYLIKTRGQQVTLSCSPISGHRSVSWYQQTPGQGLQFLFEYFSETQRNKGNFPGRFSGRQFSNSRSEMNVSTLELGDSALYLCASSITQGSGGYTFGSGTRLTVV.

The chain employs TRBV20-1 and TRBJ2-5, with D perhaps TRBD2 (6 bases). Germline V CDR1 and CDR2: DFQATT, SNEGSKA (reference sequence). Trimming removed 6 bases from V and 5 bases from J, with 22 bases in between. This CDR3 is built from 15 residues. The CDR3 region has the DNA TGCAGTGCCGCCCGCACTAGCCTCCGGTTGGAGACCCAGTACTTC. As protein: CSAARTSLRLETQYF.

The rearrangement uses TRBV2 and TRBJ1-4; D not resolved. Germline CDR1 and CDR2: SNHLY and FYNNEI. The CDR3 totals 13 residues. V gave up 10 bases and J gave up 10 bases, with 19 bases separating them. CDR3 nucleotides: TGTGCCACCGCCTCGGTTTGGGGTGGAAAACTGTTTTTT. Amino acids: CATASVWGGKLFF.

This clonotype has only a few counts. This chain links TRBV9 with TRBJ2-7, with 9 nucleotides matching TRBD1. CDR1 SGDLS and CDR2 YYNGEE come from the germline V gene. The CDR3 totals 15 residues. The ends lost 4 bases at V and 3 bases at J; junction bases unmatched: 8. In nucleotides, the CDR3 is TGTGCCAGCAGCTTGGGAACAGGGGGCGGCTACGAGCAGTACTTC. It is translated as CASSLGTGGGYEQYF.

This rearrangement joins TRBV4-2 to TRBJ2-3, with 8 bases aligning to TRBD1. Germline loops: CDR1 LGHNA, CDR2 YNFKEQ. V lost 1 base, J lost 8 bases, and 8 bases stayed unmatched. The CDR3 loop spans 15 amino acids. CDR3 protein: CASSQGTGIMVTQYF. CDR3 in DNA: TGTGCCAGCAGCCAAGGGACAGGGATCATGGTTACGCAGTATTTT.

The chain has TRBV19 and TRBJ1-6; possible D gene TRBD1, 5 bases. The CDR3 has 19 residues. Trimming shortened V by 5 bases and J by 0 bases, and 20 bases separated the two germline ends. Germline values: CDR1 LNHDA, CDR2 SQIVND (reference sequence). CDR3 amino acids: CASSASGTVISSYNSPLHF. CDR3 DNA: TGTGCCAGTAGTGCATCCGGGACGGTAATAAGCTCCTATAATTCACCCCTCCACTTT.

The chain recombines TRBV5-1 with TRBJ1-4; D may be TRBD1 (5 bases). Germline V CDR1 and CDR2: SGHRS, YFSETQ. V dropped 0 bases and J dropped 10 bases, with 10 bases sitting between them. This CDR3 has 13 amino acids. CDR3 amino acids: CASSLDDSGKLFF. The CDR3 bases are TGCGCCAGCAGCTTGGATGACAGCGGAAAACTGTTTTTT.

This clonotype was picked up one time. The rearrangement joins TRBV24-1 to TRBJ1-3; the match to TRBD1 covers 7 bases. This CDR3 contains 14 residues. J lost 3 bases, V lost 11 bases, and 9 bases had no gene match. The V gene's germline CDR1 is KGHDR and CDR2 SFDVKD. Written as DNA, the CDR3 is TGTGCCATCAACAGGGGATTCAGTGGAAACACCATATATTTT. This translates into CAINRGFSGNTIYF.

This clonotype was counted a few times. The V and J genes are TRBV7-2 and TRBJ2-2; D is perhaps TRBD1 (6 bases). CDR3 length equals 13 residues. Germline V gene data show CDR1 as SGHTA and CDR2 as FQGNSA. Trimming took off 5 bases at V and 6 bases at J, with 10 bases between the two ends. Written as DNA, the CDR3 is TGTGCCAGCAGCGTACAGGGACCCGGGGAGCTGTTTTTT. The encoded protein is CASSVQGPGELFF.

This clonotype was seen more than once but under ten times. The chain employs TRBV10-3 and TRBJ1-2; the match to TRBD1 covers 7 bases. Germline loops: CDR1 ENHRY, CDR2 SYGVKD. The CDR3 has 13 residues. Trimming cost V 7 bases and J 8 bases; bases outside gene matches: 10. This CDR3 is CAITLGQALGYTF. The CDR3 coding sequence is TGTGCCATCACCCTCGGACAGGCGCTCGGCTACACCTTC.

This chain links TRBV7-6 with TRBJ2-1; TRBD1 might be the D (6 bases). The CDR3 is made up of 15 amino acids. V was trimmed by 2 bases and J by 2 bases, leaving 10 bases between them. Germline CDR1 and CDR2: SGHVS and FNYEAQ. CDR3 in DNA: TGTGCCAGCAGCTTATCAAAGGGGGCCTACAATGAGCAGTTCTTC. Its translation: CASSLSKGAYNEQFF.

This clonotype showed up many times. The V and J genes are TRBV11-2 and TRBJ2-5; D tentatively reads TRBD1 or TRBD2 (5 bases each). Germline CDR1 SGHAT, CDR2 FQNNGV. The CDR3 sequence is 11 residues long. Between the trimmed V and J ends, which lost 8 bases and 1 base, there was a span of 5 bases. CDR3 DNA sequence: TGTGCCAGCGGGACCCAAGAGACCCAGTACTTC. Protein product: CASGTQETQYF.

A few counts support this clonotype. The chain carries TRBV7-2 and TRBJ2-3; 7 nucleotides match TRBD1. CDR3 size: 14 residues. V gave up 8 bases and J gave up 1 base; unmatched junction bases: 6. In germline, CDR1 is SGHTA, CDR2 FQGNSA. The DNA for the CDR3 is TGTGCCAGCGGGGTCGACAGGGGCACAGATACGCAGTATTTT. It specifies CASGVDRGTDTQYF.

This clonotype was detected many times. The V and J genes are TRBV6-6 and TRBJ1-5; D might be TRBD1 (5 bases). From germline, CDR1 is MNHNY and CDR2 SVGAGI (reference sequence). V was pared by 8 bases and J by 2 bases, with 13 bases between. This CDR3 has 14 residues. CDR3 sequence: CASGDSHGNQPQHF. The CDR3 DNA follows: TGTGCCAGCGGGGACTCTCACGGCAATCAGCCCCAGCATTTT.

The chain joins TRBV5-1 to TRBJ2-7; the D call may be TRBD1 or TRBD2 (7 bases each). V was cut by 2 bases and J by 4 bases, with 16 bases left in between. CDR1 and CDR2 (germline): SGHRS, YFSETQ. This CDR3 is 15 amino acids long. The CDR3 nucleotides read TGCGCCAGCAGCTTCCAGGGGGGGTTGGGGTACGAGCAGTACTTC. Translating it yields CASSFQGGLGYEQYF. Drawing the rest from reference TRBV5-1 and TRBJ2-7, the complete variable domain is KAGVTQTPRYLIKTRGQQVTLSCSPISGHRSVSWYQQTPGQGLQFLFEYFSETQRNKGNFPGRFSGRQFSNSRSEMNVSTLELGDSALYLCASSFQGGLGYEQYFGPGTRLTVT.

This rearrangement joins TRBV7-7 to TRBJ1-3, with TRBD1 identical over 7 bases. The CDR3 covers 14 residues. The germline CDR1 and CDR2 sequences are SSHAT and FNYEAQ (reference sequence). V gave up 6 bases and J gave up 0 bases; unmatched junction bases: 2. The CDR3 coding sequence is TGTGCCAGCAGGACAGGGTTCTCTGGAAACACCATATATTTT. Residues: CASRTGFSGNTIYF.

In its sample, this clonotype was seen a few times. This chain connects TRBV28 to TRBJ1-1; 7 bases agree with TRBD1. The CDR3 extends over 17 amino acids. Trimming at V came to 3 bases and at J to 5 bases, leaving 15 bases not matched to a gene. Germline V gives CDR1 MDHEN, CDR2 SYDVKM. The CDR3 DNA follows: TGTGCCAGCAGTTTTCCTCTCAGGGGGGGACGGGGAACTGAAGCTTTCTTT. It is translated as CASSFPLRGGRGTEAFF.

The gene calls are TRBV20-1 and TRBJ2-3; no definite D call. The germline V gene has CDR1 DFQATT and CDR2 SNEGSKA (reference sequence). The CDR3 has 10 amino acids. Trimming took 3 bases from V and 6 from J, leaving 4 bases between them. The CDR3 is CSASWDTQYF. CDR3 DNA: TGCAGTGCTAGTTGGGATACGCAGTATTTT.

The table lists this clonotype with a few counts. The genes are TRBV20-1 and TRBJ2-7; no clear D gene. The CDR3 extends over 12 amino acids. V lost 7 bases and J 0 bases, leaving 10 bases between the germline ends. Germline-derived CDR1 and CDR2 are DFQATT and SNEGSKA (reference sequence). The CDR3 sequence: CSVATLSYEQYF. In DNA, the CDR3 is TGCAGTGTCGCTACACTCTCCTACGAGCAGTACTTC.

This clonotype was recorded once. The chain joins TRBV29-1 to TRBJ2-2, with 9 bases that match TRBD1. V shed 6 bases, J shed 5 bases, and the junction held 7 bases outside the gene matches. CDR1 and CDR2 (germline): SQVTM, ANQGSEA. This CDR3 has 14 amino acids. The CDR3 loop is CSVGTGRFTGELFF. DNA of the CDR3: TGCAGCGTGGGGACAGGGCGATTTACCGGGGAGCTGTTTTTT.

CDR3: CASSFVQGTDTQYF. The CDR3 nucleotides read TGTGCCAGCAGCTTCGTCCAGGGCACAGATACGCAGTATTTT. The chain is built from TRBV11-1 and TRBJ2-3; D is ambiguous. V was shortened by 3 bases and J by 1 base, with 8 bases between the two germline ends. Germline values: CDR1 SGHAT, CDR2 FQDESV (reference sequence). The CDR3 loop spans 14 amino acids.

The chain links TRBV6-2 or TRBV6-3 to TRBJ2-5, with 9 nucleotides matching TRBD2. Germline V CDR1 and CDR2: MNHEY, SVGEGT. Trimming at V came to 7 bases and at J to 1 base, leaving 4 bases not matched to a gene. The CDR3 is 14 residues long. CDR3 protein: CASMDSGGQETQYF. The DNA of the CDR3 is TGTGCCAGCATGGATAGCGGGGGCCAAGAGACCCAGTACTTC.

J is TRBJ2-1 and V is TRBV18; either TRBD1 or TRBD2 may supply D (6 bases each). Germline V gene data show CDR1 as KGHSH and CDR2 as LQKENI. V was shortened by 0 bases and J by 4 bases, with 22 bases between the two germline ends. The CDR3 sequence is 19 residues long. Here the CDR3 reads CASSPPLRWGAEFYNEQFF. Written as DNA, the CDR3 is TGTGCCAGCTCACCACCGTTAAGGTGGGGGGCCGAATTTTACAATGAGCAGTTCTTC.

The chain has TRBV6-2 or TRBV6-3 and TRBJ2-4; D call uncertain. CDR1 MNHEY and CDR2 SVGEGT come from the germline V gene. This CDR3 is built from 14 residues. Trimming cost V 2 bases and J 7 bases, with 12 bases left between them. DNA of the CDR3: TGTGCCAGCAGTTACGACAACCTGAGGAACATTCAGTACTTC. Translating it yields CASSYDNLRNIQYF.

This sequence joins TRBV6-4 and TRBJ1-1, with TRBD1 matching 9 bases. Trimming took 6 bases from V and 2 from J; bases not matched to a gene: 13. The CDR3 spans 17 residues. Per germline, CDR1 MRHNA and CDR2 SNTAGT. This CDR3 is CASSPAGTGRSNTEAFF. The CDR3 bases are TGTGCCAGCAGCCCTGCCGGGACAGGGAGATCAAACACTGAAGCTTTCTTT.

This clonotype showed up just a few times. The rearrangement links TRBV7-9 to TRBJ1-6; D ambiguous. Trimming took off 3 bases at V and 12 bases at J, with 6 bases between the two ends. This CDR3 region has 11 residues. Germline values: CDR1 SEHNR, CDR2 FQNEAQ (reference sequence). In DNA form, the CDR3 reads TGTGCCAGCAGCTTTGCGGAACCCCTCCACTTT. Protein sequence: CASSFAEPLHF. The whole variable domain, filled in from reference TRBV7-9 and TRBJ1-6, reads DTGVSQNPRHKITKRGQNVTFRCDPISEHNRLYWYRQTLGQGPEFLTYFQNEAQLEKSRLLSDRFSAERPKGSFSTLEIQRTEQGDSAMYLCASSFAEPLHFGNGTRLTVT.

This chain's CDR3 is CASSIVPTGELFF. The CDR3 coding sequence is TGCGCCAGCAGCATCGTCCCCACCGGGGAGCTGTTTTTT. The chain couples TRBV5-1 to TRBJ2-2; D unclear. V was clipped by 4 bases and J by 4 bases, with 8 bases between them. CDR1 SGHRS and CDR2 YFSETQ come from the germline V gene. The CDR3 runs 13 residues.